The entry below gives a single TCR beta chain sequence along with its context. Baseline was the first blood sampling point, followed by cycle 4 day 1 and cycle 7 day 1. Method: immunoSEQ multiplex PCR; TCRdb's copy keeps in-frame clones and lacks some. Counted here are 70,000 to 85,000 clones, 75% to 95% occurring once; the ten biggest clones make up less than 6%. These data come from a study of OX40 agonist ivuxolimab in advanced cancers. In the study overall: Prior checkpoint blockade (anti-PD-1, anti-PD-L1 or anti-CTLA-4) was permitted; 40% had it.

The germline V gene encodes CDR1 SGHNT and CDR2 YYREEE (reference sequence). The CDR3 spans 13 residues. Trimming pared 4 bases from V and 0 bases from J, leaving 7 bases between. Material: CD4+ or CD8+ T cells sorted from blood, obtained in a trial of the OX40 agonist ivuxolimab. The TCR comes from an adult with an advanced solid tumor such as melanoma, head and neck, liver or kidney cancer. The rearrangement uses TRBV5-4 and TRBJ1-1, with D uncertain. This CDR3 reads CASSRELNTEAFF. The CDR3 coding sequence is TGTGCCAGCAGCCGGGAGCTGAACACTGAAGCTTTCTTT.